The 2 T cell receptor beta chains in this list originate from one sample, sequenced in a study of CD8+CD57+ T cells in acquired aplastic anemia. Profiling of TCR beta VDJ combinations and CDR3 sequences used genomic DNA as template. TCRdb re-called the reads with MiXCR, one entry per CDR3 protein. The data contain roughly 260,000 distinct CDR3 sequences, roughly half of them singletons. Whoever was chosen for sequencing had shown CD8+CD57+ cell expansion by flow cytometry. Material: sorted CD4+, CD8+, or CD8+CD57+ T cells (not recorded which) from PBMCs. These receptors all stem from a human donor with aplastic anemia.

The chain links TRBV7-3 to TRBJ2-7; 13 bases map to TRBD2. With V trimmed by 4 bases and J by 2 bases, 2 bases remained unmatched. Per the germline V gene, CDR1 is SGHTA and CDR2 is FQGTGA. This CDR3 contains 15 residues. The CDR3 region has the DNA TGTGCCAGCAGCTCGACTAGCGGGGGGACCTACGAGCAGTACTTC. Protein: CASSSTSGGTYEQYF.

As concerns this clonotype: The CDR3 ends on some other residue instead of the conserved phenylalanine or tryptophan, so this is likely a read error. The chain couples TRBV2 to TRBJ1-4, with a weak D call TRBD1 (6 bases). Deletions cut 6 bases from V and 5 bases from J, with 16 bases between. The CDR3 covers 15 residues. CDR1 is SNHLY and CDR2 is FYNNEI in the germline V gene. CDR3 residues: CASSFWGAVNEKLFL. CDR3 in DNA: TGTGCCAGCAGCTTTTGGGGGGCGGTAAATGAAAAACTGTTTCTT.